The TCR beta chain under discussion was sequenced for a study of T-cell reconstitution after alpha-beta-depleted transplantation in children. Worth noting for this clonotype: The antigen is undetermined.

The ends lost 3 bases at V and 6 bases at J; junction bases unmatched: 6. Germline CDR1 reads SGHTA; CDR2 reads FQGNSA. This CDR3 has 16 amino acids. Preparation of the TCRbeta library was carried out with unique molecular identifiers. MiXCR, run by TCRdb on the PCR reads, gives a single entry per CDR3 protein. The sample has about 240,000 distinct CDR3 sequences; under 30% are singletons. Notes on the study in general: One year after transplant, T-cell counts and diversity came mostly from newly produced T cells.

The V and J genes are TRBV7-2 and TRBJ2-1; TRBD2 aligns across 12 bases. The sequence came from a girl aged 2-9 years with Fanconi anemia, due to receive a stem cell transplant. Source: PBMCs, taken before TCRalphabeta/CD19-depleted stem cell transplant. DNA of the CDR3: TGTGCCAGCAGCTTCCCTAGCGGGGGGGCTGGCAATGAGCAGTTCTTC. This codes for CASSFPSGGAGNEQFF. Together with reference TRBV7-2 and TRBJ2-1, the CDR3 gives the full variable domain: GAGVSQSPSNKVTEKGKDVELRCDPISGHTALYWYRQSLGQGLEFLIYFQGNSAPDKSGLPSDRFSAERTGGSVSTLTIQRTQQEDSAVYLCASSFPSGGAGNEQFFGPGTRLTVL.